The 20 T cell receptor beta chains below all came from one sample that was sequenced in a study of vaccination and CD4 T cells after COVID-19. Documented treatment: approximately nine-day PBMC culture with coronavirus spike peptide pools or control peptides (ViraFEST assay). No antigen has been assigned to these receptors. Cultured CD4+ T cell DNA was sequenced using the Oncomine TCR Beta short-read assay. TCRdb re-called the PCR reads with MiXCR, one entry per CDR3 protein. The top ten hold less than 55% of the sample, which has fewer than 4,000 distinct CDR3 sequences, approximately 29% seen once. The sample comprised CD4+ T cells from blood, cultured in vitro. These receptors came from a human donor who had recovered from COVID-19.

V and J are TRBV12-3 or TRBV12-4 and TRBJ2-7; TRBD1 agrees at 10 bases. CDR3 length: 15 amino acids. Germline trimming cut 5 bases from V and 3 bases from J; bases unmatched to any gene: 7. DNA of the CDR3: TGTGCCAGCAGTCTTCGGACAGGGGGGAACTACGAGCAGTACTTC. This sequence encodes CASSLRTGGNYEQYF.

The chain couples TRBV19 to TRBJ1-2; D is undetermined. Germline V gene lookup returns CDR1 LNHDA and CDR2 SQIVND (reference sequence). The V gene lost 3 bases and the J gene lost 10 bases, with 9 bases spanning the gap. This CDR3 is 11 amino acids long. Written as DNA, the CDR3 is TGTGCCAGTAGTATCGGAACGGCCTACACCTTC. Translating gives CASSIGTAYTF.

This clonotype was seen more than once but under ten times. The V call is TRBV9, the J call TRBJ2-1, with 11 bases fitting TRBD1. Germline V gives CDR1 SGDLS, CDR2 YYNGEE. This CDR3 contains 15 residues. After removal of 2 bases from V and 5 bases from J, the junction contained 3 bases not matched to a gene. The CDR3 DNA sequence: TGTGCCAGCAGCGTCGGGACAGGGGGTAACAATGAGCAGTTCTTC. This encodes CASSVGTGGNNEQFF.

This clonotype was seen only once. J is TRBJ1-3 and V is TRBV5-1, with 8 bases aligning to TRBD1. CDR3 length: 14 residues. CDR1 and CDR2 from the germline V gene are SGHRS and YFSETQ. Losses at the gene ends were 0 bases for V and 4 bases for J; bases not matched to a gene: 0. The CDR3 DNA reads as TGCGCCAGCAGCTTGGGGACAGGGGGAAACACCATATATTTT. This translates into CASSLGTGGNTIYF.

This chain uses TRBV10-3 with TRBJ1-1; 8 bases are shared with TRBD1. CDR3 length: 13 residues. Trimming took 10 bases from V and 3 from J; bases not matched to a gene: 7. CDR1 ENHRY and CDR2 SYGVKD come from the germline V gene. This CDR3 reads CATFQQGDTEAFF. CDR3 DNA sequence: TGTGCCACATTCCAACAGGGGGACACTGAAGCTTTCTTT.

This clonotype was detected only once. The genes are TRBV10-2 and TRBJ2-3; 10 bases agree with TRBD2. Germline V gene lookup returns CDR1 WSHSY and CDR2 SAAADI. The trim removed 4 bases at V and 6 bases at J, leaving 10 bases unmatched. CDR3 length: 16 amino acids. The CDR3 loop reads CASSGIPGLAYDTQYF. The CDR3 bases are TGCGCCAGCAGTGGGATCCCGGGACTAGCGTACGATACGCAGTATTTT.

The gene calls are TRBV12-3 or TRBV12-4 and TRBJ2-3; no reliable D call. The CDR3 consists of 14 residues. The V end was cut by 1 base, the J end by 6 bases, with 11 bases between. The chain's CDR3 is CASSLVVIGDTQYF. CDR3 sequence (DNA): TGTGCCAGCAGTTTAGTGGTGATCGGGGATACGCAGTATTTT.

The CDR3 loop reads CAWSVQASNQPQHF. CDR3 coding DNA: TGTGCCTGGAGTGTACAGGCGAGCAATCAGCCCCAGCATTTT. J is TRBJ1-5 and V is TRBV30; a weak D match, TRBD1 (5 bases). Trimming cost V 0 bases and J 1 base, with 7 bases left between them. Germline V lookup: CDR1 GTSNPN, CDR2 SVGIG (reference sequence). The CDR3 consists of 14 residues.

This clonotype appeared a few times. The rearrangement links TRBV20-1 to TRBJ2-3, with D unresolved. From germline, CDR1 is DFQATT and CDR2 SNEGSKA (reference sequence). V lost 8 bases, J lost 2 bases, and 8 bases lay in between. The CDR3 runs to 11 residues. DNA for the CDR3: TGCAGTCCGCAGGTCACAGATACGCAGTATTTT. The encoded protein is CSPQVTDTQYF.

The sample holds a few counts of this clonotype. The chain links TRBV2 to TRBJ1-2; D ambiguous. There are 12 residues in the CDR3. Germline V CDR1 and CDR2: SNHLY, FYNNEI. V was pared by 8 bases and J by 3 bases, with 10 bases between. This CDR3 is CASGRSYYGYTF. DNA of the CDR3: TGTGCCAGCGGAAGGTCTTACTATGGCTACACCTTC.

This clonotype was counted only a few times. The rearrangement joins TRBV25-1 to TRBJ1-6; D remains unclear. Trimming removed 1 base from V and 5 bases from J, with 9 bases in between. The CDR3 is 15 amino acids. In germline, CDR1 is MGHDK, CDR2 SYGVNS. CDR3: CASSEFKGDNSPLHF. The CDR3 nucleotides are TGTGCCAGCAGTGAATTTAAGGGTGATAATTCACCCCTCCACTTT. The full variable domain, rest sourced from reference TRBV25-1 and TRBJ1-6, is EADIYQTPRYLVIGTGKKITLECSQTMGHDKMYWYQQDPGMELHLIHYSYGVNSTEKGDLSSESTVSRIRTEHFPLTLESARPSHTSQYLCASSEFKGDNSPLHFGNGTRLTVT.

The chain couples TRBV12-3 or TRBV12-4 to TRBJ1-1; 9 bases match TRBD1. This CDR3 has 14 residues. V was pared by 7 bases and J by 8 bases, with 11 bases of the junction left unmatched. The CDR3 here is CASTEGQGFPEAFF. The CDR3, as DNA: TGTGCCAGCACCGAGGGACAGGGATTTCCGGAAGCTTTCTTT.

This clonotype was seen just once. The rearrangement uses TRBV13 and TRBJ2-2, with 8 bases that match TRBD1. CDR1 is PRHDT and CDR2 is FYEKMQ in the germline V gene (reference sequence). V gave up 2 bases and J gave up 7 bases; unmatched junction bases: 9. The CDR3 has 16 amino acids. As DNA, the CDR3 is TGTGCCAGCAGCTTAAACACAGGGGGAGGTCGCGGGGAGCTGTTTTTT. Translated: CASSLNTGGGRGELFF.

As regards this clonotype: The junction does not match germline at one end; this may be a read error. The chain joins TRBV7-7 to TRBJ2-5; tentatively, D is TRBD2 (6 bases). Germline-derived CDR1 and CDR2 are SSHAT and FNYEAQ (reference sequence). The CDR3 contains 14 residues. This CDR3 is CASSVGLGRETQYF. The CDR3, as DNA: TGTGCTAGCAGCGTTGGTTTAGGGAGGGAGACCCAGTACTTC.

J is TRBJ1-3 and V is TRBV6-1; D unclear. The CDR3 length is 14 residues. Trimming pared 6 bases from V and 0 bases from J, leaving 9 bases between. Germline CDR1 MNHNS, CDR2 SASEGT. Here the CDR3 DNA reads TGTGCCAGCAGGTCCCCGGCCTCTGGAAACACCATATATTTT. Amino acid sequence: CASRSPASGNTIYF.

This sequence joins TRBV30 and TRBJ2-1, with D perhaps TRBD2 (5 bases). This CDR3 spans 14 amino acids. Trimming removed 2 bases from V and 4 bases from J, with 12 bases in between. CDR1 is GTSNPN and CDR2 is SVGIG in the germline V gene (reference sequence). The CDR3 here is CAWSTGSRYNEQFF. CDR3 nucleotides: TGTGCCTGGAGTACGGGGAGTCGGTACAATGAGCAGTTCTTC.

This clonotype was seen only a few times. The CDR3 region has the DNA TGTGCCAGCATTATTCGGACAGCCTATGGCTACACCTTC. Its translation: CASIIRTAYGYTF. The chain couples TRBV2 to TRBJ1-2, with D possibly TRBD1 on 6 matching bases. CDR1 is SNHLY, CDR2 FYNNEI, per germline. There are 13 residues in the CDR3. Deletions cut 7 bases from V and 4 bases from J, with 13 bases between.

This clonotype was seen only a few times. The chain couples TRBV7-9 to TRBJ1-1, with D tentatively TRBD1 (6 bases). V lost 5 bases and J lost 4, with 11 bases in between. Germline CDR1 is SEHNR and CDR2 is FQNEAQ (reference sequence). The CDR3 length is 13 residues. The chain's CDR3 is CASSVETGTEAFF. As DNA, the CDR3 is TGTGCCAGCAGCGTTGAGACAGGCACTGAAGCTTTCTTT.

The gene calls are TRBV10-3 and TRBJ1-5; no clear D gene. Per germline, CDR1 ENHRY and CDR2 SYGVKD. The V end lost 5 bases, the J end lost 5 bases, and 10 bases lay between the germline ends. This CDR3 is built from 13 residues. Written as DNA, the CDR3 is TGTGCCATCAGTCTGGACGGAGATCAGCCCCAGCATTTT. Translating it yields CAISLDGDQPQHF.

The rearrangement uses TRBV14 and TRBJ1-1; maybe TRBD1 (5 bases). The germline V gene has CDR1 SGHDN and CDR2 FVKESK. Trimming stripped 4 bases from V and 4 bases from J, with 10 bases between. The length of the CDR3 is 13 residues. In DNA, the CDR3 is TGTGCCAGCAGCCTCACAGGTCCCACTGAAGCTTTCTTT. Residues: CASSLTGPTEAFF.